The sequence of this TCR beta chain was determined in a study of blood T cell repertoires in COVID-19. This clone occurred a few times. Measured with immunoSEQ multiplex PCR; TCRdb has only the in-frame clones, and not every one. The sample contains under 200,000 clones, over 80% of which appear only once. This CDR3 is built from 14 residues. V lost 0 bases, J lost 6 bases, and 10 bases lay in between. Germline V gene lookup returns CDR1 SGDLS and CDR2 YYNGEE. The chain has TRBV9 and TRBJ2-1; D is unclear. The sequenced material came from PBMCs or T cells enriched from blood (not recorded which). This TCR was sampled from an older woman who had recovered from COVID-19. The CDR3 DNA reads TGTGCCAGCAGCGTAGGAGGAAAGAGCAATGAGCAGTTCTTC. Its protein product is CASSVGGKSNEQFF. Supplemented by reference TRBV9 and TRBJ2-1, the full variable domain reads DSGVTQTPKHLITATGQRVTLRCSPRSGDLSVYWYQQSLDQGLQFLIQYYNGEERAKGNILERFSAQQFPDLHSELNLSSLELGDSALYFCASSVGGKSNEQFFGPGTRLTVL.